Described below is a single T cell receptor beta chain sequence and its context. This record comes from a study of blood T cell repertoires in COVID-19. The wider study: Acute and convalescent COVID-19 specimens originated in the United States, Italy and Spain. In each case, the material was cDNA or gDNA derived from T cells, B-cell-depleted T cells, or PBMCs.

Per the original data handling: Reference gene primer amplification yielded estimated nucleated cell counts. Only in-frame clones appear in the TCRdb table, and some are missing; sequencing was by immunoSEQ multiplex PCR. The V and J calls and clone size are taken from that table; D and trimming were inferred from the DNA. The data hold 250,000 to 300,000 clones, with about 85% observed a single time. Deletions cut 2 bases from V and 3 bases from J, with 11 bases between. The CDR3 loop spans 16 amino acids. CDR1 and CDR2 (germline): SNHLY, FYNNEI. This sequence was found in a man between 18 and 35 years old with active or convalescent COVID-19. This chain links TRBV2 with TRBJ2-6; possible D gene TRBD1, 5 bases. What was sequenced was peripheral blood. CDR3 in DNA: TGTGCCAGCAGTGAACTCGGCAGGGATGGGGCCAACGTCCTGACTTTC. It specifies CASSELGRDGANVLTF.